The following is a TCR beta chain sequence with its context. The data derive from a study of blood T cell repertoires in COVID-19. Study at large: Both acute and convalescent COVID-19 samples were obtained from the United States, Italy and Spain. The analysed material was cDNA or gDNA that came from T cells, B-cell-depleted T cells, or PBMCs.

Original methodology: Estimates of nucleated cell counts were drawn from the amplification of reference gene primers. Clones were read by immunoSEQ multiplex PCR, and TCRdb kept only the in-frame ones, dropping some. The DNA was the basis for D and trimming; V, J and clone size are from that table. The sample comprises about 130,000 clones, around 80% of which are singletons, and about a tenth rests with the top ten. From germline, CDR1 is MDHEN and CDR2 SYDVKM. Between the trimmed V and J ends, which lost 2 bases and 6 bases, there was a span of 8 bases. The CDR3 length is 14 residues. This rearrangement joins TRBV28 to TRBJ1-6; D ambiguous. The sample was peripheral blood. The TCR sequence derives from a man in his 60s who had recovered from COVID-19. The CDR3 DNA follows: TGTGCCAGCAGTTTACGGGGAGGTAATTCACCCCTCCACTTT. Amino acid sequence: CASSLRGGNSPLHF.